The 7 T cell receptor beta chains in this list originate from one sample, sequenced in a study of cytomegalovirus exposure and HLA in healthy donors. Primers: 60 Vbeta forward and 13 Jbeta reverse. The table came from immunoSEQ multiplex PCR; TCRdb's copy has only in-frame clones and leaves some out. Of around 130,000 clones listed, around 81% were seen once; the top ten hold around 0.7%. The sample consisted of PBMCs. The receptors stem from a young man in good health and CMV-seronegative.

Only a few counts were recorded for this clone. The V call is TRBV6-6, the J call TRBJ2-2; 8 bases fit TRBD1. The CDR3 extends over 16 amino acids. Per germline, CDR1 MNHNY and CDR2 SVGAGI (reference sequence). After removal of 6 bases from V and 1 base from J, the junction contained 7 bases not matched to a gene. CDR3 nucleotide sequence: TGTGCCAGCAGCACGAACAGGGGGTTGAACACCGGGGAGCTGTTTTTT. Amino acids: CASSTNRGLNTGELFF.

The V gene is TRBV18, the J gene TRBJ1-1; no reliable D call. Trimming removed 6 bases from V and 11 bases from J, with 19 bases in between. Germline V lookup: CDR1 KGHSH, CDR2 LQKENI. This CDR3 has 13 residues. This CDR3 is CASSSGSLANAFF. CDR3 DNA: TGTGCCAGCTCCTCGGGGAGTCTCGCTAACGCTTTCTTT.

This chain joins TRBV19 and TRBJ1-4; the match to TRBD1 covers 9 bases. J was trimmed by 12 bases and V by 4 bases; bases with no gene match: 9. The CDR3 is 14 amino acids. Germline V gene sequence: CDR1 LNHDA, CDR2 SQIVND (reference sequence). The CDR3 loop is CASSTRTGVVQLFF. The CDR3 DNA is TGTGCCAGTAGTACCCGGACAGGGGTTGTACAACTGTTTTTT.

The rearrangement uses TRBV29-1 and TRBJ2-2; a possible D gene is TRBD2 (6 bases). Trimming took 7 bases from V and 6 from J, leaving 6 bases between them. This CDR3 region has 10 residues. CDR1 and CDR2 from the germline V gene are SQVTM and ANQGSEA. CDR3 sequence reads: CSAGAGELFF. CDR3 DNA sequence: TGCAGCGCGGGAGCCGGGGAGCTGTTTTTT.

The CDR3 spells CASLPGQGIPDTQYF. CDR3 DNA: TGTGCCAGTTTACCGGGACAGGGAATCCCAGATACGCAGTATTTT. The chain has TRBV28 and TRBJ2-3, with TRBD1 matching 9 bases. The germline V gene has CDR1 MDHEN and CDR2 SYDVKM. The CDR3 is made up of 15 amino acids. The V segment lost 9 bases and the J segment 4 bases; nucleotides outside the gene matches: 11.

The chain has TRBV28 and TRBJ1-3, with D perhaps TRBD1 (6 bases). The germline V and J ends were trimmed by 6 bases and 9 bases, with 15 bases remaining between them. The CDR3 covers 13 residues. Germline V gives CDR1 MDHEN, CDR2 SYDVKM. The CDR3 DNA follows: TGTGCCAGCAGCCAACAGGGAGTGAGCACCATATATTTT. It encodes CASSQQGVSTIYF.

The genes are TRBV11-2 and TRBJ2-2; D is unresolved. The CDR3 sequence is 11 residues long. Germline-derived CDR1 and CDR2 are SGHAT and FQNNGV. Trimming took 10 bases from V and 1 from J, leaving 4 bases between them. CDR3 sequence: CAIKNTGELFF. The CDR3 DNA reads as TGTGCCATTAAGAACACCGGGGAGCTGTTTTTT.